These T cell receptor beta chains were read from a single sample in a study of T cells in Graves' hyperthyroidism and ophthalmopathy. TCRdb re-analysed the multiplex PCR reads in MiXCR, keeping a single row per CDR3 protein. The sample consists of approximately 500,000 distinct CDR3 sequences, roughly 50% of them appearing once. The specimen was peripheral blood or thyroid tissue (not recorded which). These receptors were collected from a woman under 30 with Graves' hyperthyroidism. Each CDR3 is given with its conserved first and last residue. D genes are given only for firm matches. Only some rows state a clone size, as once, few, many or a class for expanded clones.

d_call | j_call | clone_size | v_call | cdr3_nt | cdr3_aa
- | TRBJ2-7 | - | TRBV29-1 | TGCAGCTTGGCTGGCAGCTCCTACGAGCAGTACTTC | CSLAGSSYEQYF
- | TRBJ2-3 | - | TRBV5-1 | TGCGCCAGCAGCATCCTCGGGGACACAGATACGCAGTATTTT | CASSILGDTDTQYF
TRBD2 | TRBJ2-2 | - | TRBV25-1 | TGTGCCAGAAGACTAGCGGCCACCGGGGAGCTGTTTTTT | CARRLAATGELFF
- | TRBJ1-4 | - | TRBV7-8 | TGTGCCAGCAGCACCAGCGGGAGTAGCTACAATGAAAAACTGTTTTTT | CASSTSGSSYNEKLFF
- | TRBJ2-2 | many | TRBV24-1 | TGTGCCACCAGTGAGGCCCCTGACACCGGGGAGCTGTTTTTT | CATSEAPDTGELFF
- | TRBJ2-5 | many | TRBV6-1 | TGTGCCAGCAGTGAAACAGGGCTGGAGACCCAGTACTTC | CASSETGLETQYF
- | TRBJ2-7 | - | TRBV15 | TGTGCCAACAGCAGCGACAACTACGAGCAGTACTTT | CANSSDNYEQYF
- | TRBJ2-2 | many | TRBV5-6 | TGTGCCAGCAGCTTGGGAGCTACAGTGACCGGGGAGCTGTTTTTT | CASSLGATVTGELFF
- | TRBJ1-3 | - | TRBV11-3 | TGTGCCAGCAGCTATCGAACCGGGACGGTTTCTGGAAACACCATATATTTT | CASSYRTGTVSGNTIYF
TRBD1 | TRBJ1-5 | many | TRBV12-3/TRBV12-4 | TGTGCCAGCAGTATACAGGGGGATCAGCCCCAGCATTTT | CASSIQGDQPQHF
TRBD2 | TRBJ2-7 | many | TRBV4-3 | TGCGCCAGCAGCCAAGTGATAGGAGGACTAGTCAACGAGCAGTACTTC | CASSQVIGGLVNEQYF
- | TRBJ1-5 | many | TRBV5-1 | TGCGCCAGCAGCTTGGGTGGTCCGGGCAATCAGCCCCAGCATTTT | CASSLGGPGNQPQHF
- | TRBJ1-6 | - | TRBV9 | TGTGCCAGCAACACGCAACAGGTTATCGATTCACCCCTCCACTTT | CASNTQQVIDSPLHF
TRBD1 | TRBJ2-6 | - | TRBV18 | TGTGCCAGCTCACCACCGGGACAGAGAACTGGGGCCAACGTCCTGACTTTC | CASSPPGQRTGANVLTF
TRBD1 | TRBJ2-7 | few | TRBV10-3 | TGTGCCATCAGTGAGTCGGAAGGGACAGGGCTGGGCGAGCAGTACTTC | CAISESEGTGLGEQYF
- | TRBJ1-2 | - | TRBV3-1 | TGTGCCAGCAGCCAAAGGGGGAGTTATGGCTACACCTTC | CASSQRGSYGYTF
TRBD1 | TRBJ1-2 | many | TRBV27 | TGTGCCAGCAGTCCCAGGACAGGGACCTATGGCTACACCTTC | CASSPRTGTYGYTF
- | TRBJ1-2 | few | TRBV25-1 | TGTGCCAGCGTCGATCCGGGGGACTATGGCTACACCTTC | CASVDPGDYGYTF
TRBD1 | TRBJ1-1 | many | TRBV7-9 | TGTGCCAGCAGCCTCCTTCGACAGGGGGGCACTGAAGCTTTCTTT | CASSLLRQGGTEAFF
- | TRBJ2-7 | few | TRBV18 | TGTGCCAGCTCACCTGCCTCTAAAGCGTACGAGCAGTACTTC | CASSPASKAYEQYF
- | TRBJ2-2 | - | TRBV9 | TGTGCCAGCAGCGTAGCTGCGAACACCGGGGAGCTGTTTTTT | CASSVAANTGELFF
- | TRBJ1-2 | once | TRBV10-3 | TGTGCCATCAGTGGGACTAGCGGGGGTAACTATGGCTACACCTTC | CAISGTSGGNYGYTF
- | TRBJ2-7 | - | TRBV29-1 | TGCAGCGTCGACAGACGAAAGCAGTACTTC | CSVDRRKQYF
- | TRBJ2-7 | - | TRBV7-9 | TGTGCCAGCAGCTACCCCGGGACTCCACATTACGAGCAGTACTTC | CASSYPGTPHYEQYF
- | TRBJ2-2 | many | TRBV29-1 | TGCAGCGTCCCCCTCCCCGGGGAGCTGTTTTTT | CSVPLPGELFF
- | TRBJ1-4 | many | TRBV11-2 | TGTGCCAGCAGCCCAGGACCCGGACACGCAGGGGAAAAACTGTTTTTT | CASSPGPGHAGEKLFF
- | TRBJ1-5 | - | TRBV7-9 | TGTGCCAGCAGCTCTACGGCGACCGTAAGCAATCAGCCCCAGCATTTT | CASSSTATVSNQPQHF
TRBD2 | TRBJ2-6 | many | TRBV5-1 | TGCGCCAGCAGCTTGCGGGGGGTCGGGGCCAACGTCCTGACTTTC | CASSLRGVGANVLTF
TRBD2 | TRBJ2-3 | few | TRBV29-1 | TGCAGCGCCTTAGCGGGAGACACAGATACGCAGTATTTT | CSALAGDTDTQYF
TRBD2 | TRBJ2-7 | - | TRBV19 | TGTGCCAGTAGCAACGGACTAGCGGGTCCCTACGAGCAGTACTTC | CASSNGLAGPYEQYF
- | TRBJ1-2 | - | TRBV15 | - | CATSREVGAGYTFSSYGYTF
- | TRBJ2-3 | - | TRBV6-1 | TGTGCCGAGTCCCCAGATACGCAGTATTTT | CAESPDTQYF
TRBD1 | TRBJ2-7 | - | TRBV7-2 | TGTGCCAGCAGCTTAACGTTCGAGGGGGCCTCAGCGTACTTC | CASSLTFEGASAYF
- | TRBJ1-2 | - | TRBV25-1 | TGTGCTAGTAAACACTTTAACTATGGCTACACCTTC | CASKHFNYGYTF
TRBD2 | TRBJ2-5 | many | TRBV20-1 | TGCAGTGCCCGGTCTAGGGCTAGCGGGGGGACCCAGTACTTC | CSARSRASGGTQYF
- | TRBJ2-2 | many | TRBV7-3 | TGTGCCAGCAGCTTAACGGCGGGACTCCCTTTGGGGGAGCTGTTTTTT | CASSLTAGLPLGELFF